Below, 20 T cell receptor beta chains from the same sample are listed, as sequenced in a study of PD-L1 blockade in urothelial cancer. Documented time point: pretreatment peripheral blood. TCRdb keeps only in-frame clones here, not all; method: immunoSEQ multiplex PCR. The data show about 52,000 clones, around four fifths seen once. The source was PBMCs, collected around atezolizumab (anti-PD-L1) treatment. The receptors shown here come from a man over 45 with urothelial cancer.

The J gene is TRBJ2-1, the V gene TRBV29-1; D might be TRBD1 (5 bases). This CDR3 spans 12 amino acids. Trimming took off 2 bases at V and 3 bases at J, with 5 bases between the two ends. The germline V gene encodes CDR1 SQVTM and CDR2 ANQGSEA. CDR3 coding DNA: TGCAGCGTTGAAAGGGGCTACAATGAGCAGTTCTTC. It specifies CSVERGYNEQFF.

The V and J genes are TRBV19 and TRBJ2-3; the match to TRBD1 covers 8 bases. The CDR3 length is 14 residues. Germline V gives CDR1 LNHDA, CDR2 SQIVND (reference sequence). V dropped 7 bases and J dropped 2; count of bases not matched to a gene: 5. The CDR3 reads CASTLDRATDTQYF. CDR3 bases: TGTGCCAGTACCCTGGACAGGGCCACAGATACGCAGTATTTT.

This clone was detected many times. The chain joins TRBV5-6 to TRBJ1-6; the match to TRBD1 covers 7 bases. CDR1 is SGHDT and CDR2 is YYEEEE in the germline V gene. This CDR3 spans 15 amino acids. V was clipped by 2 bases and J by 7 bases; unmatched bases: 6. The CDR3 reads CASSFTTGENSPLHF. CDR3 bases: TGTGCCAGCAGCTTTACCACAGGGGAAAATTCACCCCTCCACTTT.

The table lists this clone with a few counts. J is TRBJ1-4 and V is TRBV5-1; D may be TRBD1 (5 bases). Trimming shortened V by 4 bases and J by 8 bases, and 15 bases separated the two germline ends. This CDR3 region has 14 residues. Germline CDR1 is SGHRS and CDR2 is YFSETQ. The CDR3 DNA follows: TGCGCCAGCAGCCCAGGGACGGAGGGCGAAAAACTGTTTTTT. Amino acid sequence: CASSPGTEGEKLFF.

V and J are TRBV7-9 and TRBJ1-1; 8 nucleotides align to TRBD1. There are 14 residues in the CDR3. V shed 0 bases and J 5 bases; nucleotides not matched to a gene: 2. The V gene's germline CDR1 is SEHNR and CDR2 FQNEAQ (reference sequence). The CDR3 bases are TGTGCCAGCAGCTTAGCTACAGGGGGGACTGAAGCTTTCTTT. Translated: CASSLATGGTEAFF.

The chain carries TRBV11-3 and TRBJ2-3; 7 nucleotides align to TRBD1. This CDR3 region has 14 residues. Trimming took 5 bases from V and 5 from J; bases not matched to a gene: 7. CDR1 and CDR2 from the germline V gene are SGHNT and YENEEA. This chain's CDR3 is CASSLGTDGDTQYF. CDR3 in DNA: TGTGCCAGCAGCCTCGGGACAGATGGAGATACGCAGTATTTT.

The V and J genes are TRBV6-1 and TRBJ2-4, with TRBD1 matching over 8 bases. CDR1 is MNHNS and CDR2 is SASEGT in the germline V gene. The CDR3 has 16 amino acids. The V gene end was trimmed by 2 bases and the J gene end by 2 bases; junction bases not matched to a gene: 5. CDR3: CASSEQQGVSKNIQYF. In DNA, the CDR3 is TGTGCCAGCAGTGAACAACAGGGGGTTTCCAAAAACATTCAGTACTTC.

The genes are TRBV4-2 and TRBJ2-5; TRBD2 matches 7 bases. Trimming cost V 1 base and J 5 bases; bases outside gene matches: 4. CDR3 length equals 14 residues. Germline assignment: CDR1 LGHNA and CDR2 YNFKEQ. This chain's CDR3 is CASSQASGPETQYF. Written as DNA, the CDR3 is TGTGCCAGCAGCCAAGCTAGCGGTCCTGAGACCCAGTACTTC.

Only a few counts were recorded for this clone. The chain combines TRBV19 with TRBJ1-1; tentatively, D is TRBD1 (5 bases). The CDR3 has 13 residues. With 6 bases removed from V and 5 bases from J, the gap between germline ends came to 13 bases. Germline V gives CDR1 LNHDA, CDR2 SQIVND (reference sequence). The CDR3 reads CASRTGGRTEAFF. The CDR3 DNA sequence: TGTGCCAGTAGGACCGGGGGGAGGACTGAAGCTTTCTTT.

The gene calls are TRBV13 and TRBJ2-3, with TRBD2 identical over 9 bases. CDR3 length: 15 amino acids. The germline V gene has CDR1 PRHDT and CDR2 FYEKMQ (reference sequence). The V and J ends lost 2 bases and 1 base, in that order; junction bases with no gene match: 1. The CDR3 loop reads CASSLRGGGTDTQYF. Here the CDR3 DNA reads TGTGCCAGCAGCTTACGCGGGGGGGGCACAGATACGCAGTATTTT. Full variable domain (remainder filled in from reference TRBV13 and TRBJ2-3): AAGVIQSPRHLIKEKRETATLKCYPIPRHDTVYWYQQGPGQDPQFLISFYEKMQSDKGSIPDRFSAQQFSDYHSELNMSSLELGDSALYFCASSLRGGGTDTQYFGPGTRLTVL.

The chain carries TRBV13 and TRBJ2-5, with D possibly TRBD2 on 5 matching bases. Germline assignment: CDR1 PRHDT and CDR2 FYEKMQ (reference sequence). This CDR3 has 15 residues. Deletions cut 5 bases from V and 4 bases from J, with 17 bases between. Written as DNA, the CDR3 is TGTGCCAGCAGCCCCCCAAGGGCGGGTAGAGAGACCCAGTACTTC. Translation: CASSPPRAGRETQYF.

This chain uses TRBV5-1 with TRBJ2-6; 9 positions match TRBD1. The ends lost 4 bases at V and 0 bases at J; junction bases unmatched: 5. The CDR3 runs to 17 residues. Germline V gene lookup returns CDR1 SGHRS and CDR2 YFSETQ. The CDR3 protein is CASSTGGAGSGANVLTF. The CDR3 nucleotides are TGCGCCAGCAGCACAGGGGGCGCCGGCTCTGGGGCCAACGTCCTGACTTTC.

This sequence joins TRBV18 and TRBJ1-2; TRBD1 is a possible D gene (6 bases). CDR1 and CDR2 from the germline V gene are KGHSH and LQKENI. There are 15 residues in the CDR3. Trimming took 5 bases from V and 4 from J, leaving 17 bases between them. The CDR3 is CASSMGALLGYGYTF. DNA for the CDR3: TGTGCCAGCTCAATGGGGGCTTTGCTCGGCTATGGCTACACCTTC.

This chain joins TRBV7-8 and TRBJ2-4, with no clear D. The germline V gene has CDR1 SGHVS and CDR2 FQNEAQ. This CDR3 spans 14 amino acids. V was clipped by 6 bases and J by 7 bases, with 16 bases between them. In nucleotides, the CDR3 is TGTGCCAGCAGACCAGGCCCCTCCGTGAACATTCAGTACTTC. This translates into CASRPGPSVNIQYF.

The rearrangement joins TRBV7-2 to TRBJ1-3; D might be TRBD1 (5 bases). The CDR3 length is 15 residues. V was shortened by 5 bases and J by 4 bases, with 15 bases between the two germline ends. Germline CDR1 and CDR2: SGHTA and FQGNSA. The CDR3 nucleotides read TGTGCCAGCAGCCAGGGTGGCTCTGGCGGAAACACCATATATTTT. Its translation is CASSQGGSGGNTIYF.

The chain uses TRBV9 and TRBJ1-1; D gene uncertain. From germline, CDR1 is SGDLS and CDR2 YYNGEE. CDR3 length: 15 residues. The germline V and J ends were trimmed by 1 base and 1 base, with 11 bases remaining between them. The CDR3 DNA reads as TGTGCCAGCAGCGTACTAGAAGTGAAGAACACTGAAGCTTTCTTT. This sequence encodes CASSVLEVKNTEAFF.

This rearrangement joins TRBV18 to TRBJ1-1, with D possibly being TRBD1 (6 bases). The germline V gene has CDR1 KGHSH and CDR2 LQKENI. The CDR3 consists of 13 residues. V was clipped by 4 bases and J by 6 bases, with 12 bases between them. CDR3: CASSQQGWPEAFF. The CDR3 DNA is TGTGCCAGCTCACAACAGGGTTGGCCTGAAGCTTTCTTT.

In this sample, this clone turned up a few times. The rearrangement uses TRBV28 and TRBJ1-2; no reliable D call. The CDR3 has 15 amino acids. V lost 1 base to trimming and J lost 2 bases, with 11 bases between them. Germline CDR1 and CDR2: MDHEN and SYDVKM. The DNA of the CDR3 is TGTGCCAGCAGTTTATTATCGGAGGGAAACTATGGCTACACCTTC. Its protein product is CASSLLSEGNYGYTF.

The gene calls are TRBV5-5 and TRBJ2-2; D not resolved. Germline values: CDR1 SGHKS, CDR2 YYEKEE (reference sequence). CDR3 size: 15 residues. V lost 1 base and J 2 bases, leaving 9 bases between the germline ends. This CDR3 reads CASSLRVGNTGELFF. The CDR3, as DNA: TGTGCCAGCAGCTTGCGGGTAGGCAACACCGGGGAGCTGTTTTTT.

The rearrangement links TRBV7-9 to TRBJ2-3, with 10 bases fitting TRBD1. The CDR3 has 15 residues. The germline V gene encodes CDR1 SEHNR and CDR2 FQNEAQ (reference sequence). With 5 bases clipped from V and 4 bases from J, the junction kept 6 bases outside the gene matches. CDR3 bases: TGTGCCAGCAGCCTCGACAGGGGGCAATCAGATACGCAGTATTTT. It is translated as CASSLDRGQSDTQYF.